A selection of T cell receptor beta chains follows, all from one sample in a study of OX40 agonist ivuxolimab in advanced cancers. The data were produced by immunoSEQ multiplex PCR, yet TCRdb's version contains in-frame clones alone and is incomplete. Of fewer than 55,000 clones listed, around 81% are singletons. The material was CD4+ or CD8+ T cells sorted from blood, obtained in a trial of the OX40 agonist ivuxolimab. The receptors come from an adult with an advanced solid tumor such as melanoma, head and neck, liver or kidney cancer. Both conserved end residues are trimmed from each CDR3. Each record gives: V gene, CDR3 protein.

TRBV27 ASSLAPMGAGGYEQY
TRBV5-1 ASSLEGGETTQY
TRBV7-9 ASSLDLRISGMFTGELF
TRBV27 ASSRSGQGFLDEQF
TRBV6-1 ASSPWDRGGEQY
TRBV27 ASSLVASLSETQY
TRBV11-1 ASSPRDGYNEQF
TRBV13 ASSLRGDQGTQY
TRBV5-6 ASSVIYSNQPQH
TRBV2 ASRIDRGGTDTQY
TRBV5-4 ASSPYRGSEAF
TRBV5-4 ASSLNTGELF
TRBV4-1 ASSQETGFYGYT
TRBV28 ASIQGSDTEAF
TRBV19 ASSIDSNSNQPQH
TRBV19 ASSIGGYGEKLF
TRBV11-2 ASSFRGDEQF
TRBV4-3 ASSQLLGNQPQH
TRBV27 ASSLGGGNTEAF
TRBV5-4 ASSSGQATLGTEAF
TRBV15 ATSRDSAKVTYNEQF
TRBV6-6 ASSGIGEEKLF
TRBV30 AWSHPGELF
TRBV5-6 ASSLEVLNEQF
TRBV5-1 ASSLGGSYGYT
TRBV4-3 ASSHVPSGTSTVGNTIY
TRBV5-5 ASSFGPMNTEAF
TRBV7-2 ASSPLGGYTEAF
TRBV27 ASRLAGGPITDTQY
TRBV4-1 ASSQVATVNSGNTIY
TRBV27 ASSSGGFDLTDTQY
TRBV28 ASTLKESNEQF
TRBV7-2 ASRKERGPSYEQY
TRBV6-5 ASSYINTEAF
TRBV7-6 ASSSGGAYNEQF